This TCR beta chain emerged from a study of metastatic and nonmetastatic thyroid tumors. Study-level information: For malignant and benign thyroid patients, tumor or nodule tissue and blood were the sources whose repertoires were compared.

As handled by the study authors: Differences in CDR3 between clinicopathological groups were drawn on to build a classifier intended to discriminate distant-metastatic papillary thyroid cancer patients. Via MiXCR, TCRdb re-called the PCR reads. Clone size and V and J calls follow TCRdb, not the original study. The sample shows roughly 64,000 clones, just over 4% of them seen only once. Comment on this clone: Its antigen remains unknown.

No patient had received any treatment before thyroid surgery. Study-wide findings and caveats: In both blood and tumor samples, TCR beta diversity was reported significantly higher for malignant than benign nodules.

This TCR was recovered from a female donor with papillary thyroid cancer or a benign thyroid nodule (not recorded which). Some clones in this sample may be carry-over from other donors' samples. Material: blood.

The CDR3 protein is CASSKPLGVSGELFF. The CDR3 nucleotides read TGTGCCAGCAGCAAACCGTTAGGGGTGTCCGGGGAGCTGTTTTTT. V and J are TRBV7-2 and TRBJ2-2; D is perhaps TRBD1 (5 bases). The CDR3 contains 15 residues. Germline CDR1 and CDR2: SGHTA and FQGNSA. Trimming left V 5 bases short and J 6 bases short, with 16 bases between.